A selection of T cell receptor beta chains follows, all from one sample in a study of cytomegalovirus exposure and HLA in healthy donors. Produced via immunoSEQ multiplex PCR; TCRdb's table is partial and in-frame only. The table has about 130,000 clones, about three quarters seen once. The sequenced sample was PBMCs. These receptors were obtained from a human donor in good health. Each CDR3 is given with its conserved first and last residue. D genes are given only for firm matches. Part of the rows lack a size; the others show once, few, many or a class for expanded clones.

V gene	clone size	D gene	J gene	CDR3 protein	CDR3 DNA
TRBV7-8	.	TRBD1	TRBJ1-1	CASSLVRGQGAEAFF	TGTGCCAGCAGCTTAGTCAGGGGGCAAGGGGCTGAAGCTTTCTTT
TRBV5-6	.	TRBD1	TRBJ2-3	CASSSGQGRPDTQYF	TGTGCCAGCAGTTCCGGACAGGGACGGCCAGATACGCAGTATTTT
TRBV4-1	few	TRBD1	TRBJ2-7	CASSSGTGGVEQYF	TGCGCCAGCAGCAGCGGGACAGGGGGCGTCGAGCAGTACTTC
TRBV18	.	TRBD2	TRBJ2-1	CASSMGLAYNEQFF	TGTGCCAGCTCCATGGGACTAGCATACAATGAGCAGTTCTTC
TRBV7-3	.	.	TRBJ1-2	CASSPFGGANYGYTF	TGTGCCAGCAGCCCCTTCGGGGGAGCTAACTATGGCTACACCTTC
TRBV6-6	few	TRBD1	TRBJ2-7	CASSFDREYEQYF	TGTGCCAGCAGTTTCGACAGGGAGTACGAGCAGTACTTC
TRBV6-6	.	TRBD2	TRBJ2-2	CASSSGTGLLTGELFF	TGTGCCAGCAGCTCCGGGACGGGACTACTAACCGGGGAGCTGTTTTTT
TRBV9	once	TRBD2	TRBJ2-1	CASSVGLAGAWSSYNEQFF	TGTGCCAGCAGCGTAGGACTAGCGGGGGCCTGGAGCTCCTACAATGAGCAGTTCTTC
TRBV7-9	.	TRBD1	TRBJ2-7	CASSLVGQGYEQYF	TGTGCCAGCAGCTTAGTCGGACAGGGGTACGAGCAGTACTTC
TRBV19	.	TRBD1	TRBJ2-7	CASSIRTGLDEQYF	TGTGCCAGTAGTATACGGACAGGGCTGGACGAGCAGTACTTC
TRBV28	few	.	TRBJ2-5	CASGTPGSRTQYF	TGTGCCAGCGGAACTCCGGGATCACGGACCCAGTACTTC
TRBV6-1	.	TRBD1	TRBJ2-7	CANGGQGQREQYF	TGTGCCAACGGCGGACAGGGTCAGAGAGAGCAGTACTTC
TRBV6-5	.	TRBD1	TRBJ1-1	CASSETGSTEAFF	TGTGCCAGCAGTGAGACAGGGAGCACTGAAGCTTTCTTT
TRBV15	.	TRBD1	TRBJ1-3	CATSSDRGQGNTIYF	TGTGCCACCAGCAGTGACAGGGGGCAAGGAAACACCATATATTTT
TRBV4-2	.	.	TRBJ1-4	CASSQDSGDGGKLFF	TGTGCCAGCAGCCAGGACAGCGGCGATGGAGGAAAACTGTTTTTT
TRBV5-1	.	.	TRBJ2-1	CASSQLRGSSYNEQFF	TGCGCCAGCAGCCAGCTCCGCGGCAGCTCCTACAATGAGCAGTTCTTC
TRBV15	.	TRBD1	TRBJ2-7	CATSTRDRVYEQYF	TGTGCCACCAGCACTAGGGACAGAGTCTACGAGCAGTACTTC
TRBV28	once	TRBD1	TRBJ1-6	CASSLYWDRSHNSPLHF	TGTGCCAGCAGTTTATATTGGGACAGGTCCCATAATTCACCCCTCCACTTT
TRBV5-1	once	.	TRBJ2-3	CASGLGAGSTDTQYF	TGCGCCAGTGGGCTTGGTGCGGGGAGCACAGATACGCAGTATTTT
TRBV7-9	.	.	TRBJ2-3	CASSLPTGDTQYF	TGTGCCAGCAGCTTGCCGACAGGCGATACGCAGTATTTT
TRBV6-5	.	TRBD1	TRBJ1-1	CASTISTGVTEAFF	TGTGCCAGCACCATATCAACAGGGGTCACTGAAGCTTTCTTT
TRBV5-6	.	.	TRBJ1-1	CASSSLLGGIMNTEAFF	TGTGCCAGCAGCTCACTTCTGGGGGGAATCATGAACACTGAAGCTTTCTTT
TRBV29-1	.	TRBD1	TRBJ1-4	CSATPGQGREKLFF	TGCAGCGCTACCCCGGGACAGGGGCGGGAAAAACTGTTTTTT
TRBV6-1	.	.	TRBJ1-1	CASRGHEAFF	TGTGCCAGCAGGGGACACGAAGCTTTCTTT
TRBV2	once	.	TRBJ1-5	CASSPYSNQPQHF	TGTGCCAGCAGTCCCTATAGCAATCAGCCCCAGCATTTT
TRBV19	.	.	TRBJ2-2	CASFSRGWELFF	TGTGCCAGTTTCTCTCGGGGATGGGAGCTGTTTTTT
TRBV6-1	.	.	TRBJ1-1	CASSRYTEAFF	TGTGCCAGCAGTCGGTACACTGAAGCTTTCTTT
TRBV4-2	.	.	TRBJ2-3	CASSQAPREADTQYF	TGTGCCAGCAGCCAAGCTCCCCGAGAGGCAGATACGCAGTATTTT
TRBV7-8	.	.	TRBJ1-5	CASQTVMGRDQPQHF	TGTGCCAGCCAGACAGTGATGGGGCGAGATCAGCCCCAGCATTTT
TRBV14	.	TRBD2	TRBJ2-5	CASSQDGVAGRLGETQYF	TGTGCCAGCAGCCAAGACGGAGTAGCGGGGCGTCTAGGGGAGACCCAGTACTTC
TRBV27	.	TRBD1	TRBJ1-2	CASSPYPTGGYGYTF	TGTGCCAGCAGTCCCTACCCCACAGGGGGCTATGGCTACACCTTC
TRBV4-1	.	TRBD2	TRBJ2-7	CASSQDPGRVSYEQYF	TGCGCCAGCAGCCAAGACCCAGGGAGGGTGTCCTACGAGCAGTACTTC
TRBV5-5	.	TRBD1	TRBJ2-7	CASRRQGPSWEQYF	TGTGCCAGCAGGAGACAGGGACCCAGTTGGGAGCAGTACTTC
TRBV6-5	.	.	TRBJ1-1	CASSYEGLQNTEAFF	TGTGCCAGCAGTTACGAGGGACTTCAGAACACTGAAGCTTTCTTT
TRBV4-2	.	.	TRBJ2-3	CASSQWGEGTDTQYF	TGTGCCAGCAGCCAATGGGGGGAGGGCACAGATACGCAGTATTTT
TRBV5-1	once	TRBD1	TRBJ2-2	CASSSAPGQGHTGELFF	TGCGCCAGCAGCTCGGCCCCGGGACAGGGCCACACCGGGGAGCTGTTTTTT
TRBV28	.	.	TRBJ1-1	CASSSSDRGSLAFF	.
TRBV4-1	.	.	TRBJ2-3	CASSQGAGLTGTQYF	TGCGCCAGCAGCCAAGGTGCGGGGCTAACGGGTACGCAGTATTTT
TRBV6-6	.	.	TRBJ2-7	CASSYIDRREQYF	TGTGCCAGCAGTTATATCGACAGGCGTGAGCAGTACTTC
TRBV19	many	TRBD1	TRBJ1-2	CASFTSGGADYGYTF	TGTGCCAGTTTCACATCAGGGGGCGCTGACTATGGCTACACCTTC
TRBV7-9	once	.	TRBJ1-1	CASSLTGFEAFF	TGTGCCAGCAGCTTAACAGGGTTTGAAGCTTTCTTT
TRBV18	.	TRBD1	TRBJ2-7	CASSPGQRITYEQYF	TGTGCCAGCTCACCGGGACAGCGGATAACCTACGAGCAGTACTTC
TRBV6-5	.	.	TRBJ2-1	CASRGGPRDEQFF	TGTGCCAGCAGGGGGGGGCCGAGGGATGAGCAGTTCTTC
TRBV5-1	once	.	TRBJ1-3	CATNPRGGPRNTIYF	TGCGCCACCAACCCACGTGGAGGTCCCCGAAACACCATATATTTT
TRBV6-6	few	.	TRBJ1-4	CASTPQSGEKLFF	TGTGCCAGCACCCCACAGTCGGGGGAAAAACTGTTTTTT
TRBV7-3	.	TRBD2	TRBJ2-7	CASSSSGGASSYEQYF	TGTGCCAGCAGCAGTAGCGGGGGGGCGAGCTCCTACGAGCAGTACTTC
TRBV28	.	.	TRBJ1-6	CASQEITGIHSYSYNSPLHF	TGTGCCAGCCAAGAAATTACAGGGATCCACTCATACTCCTATAATTCACCCCTCCACTTT
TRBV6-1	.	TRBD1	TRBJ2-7	CASGAPGQGGEQYF	TGTGCCAGTGGGGCCCCGGGACAGGGGGGCGAGCAGTACTTC